Each of the 22 T cell receptor beta chains below was sequenced from the same sample in a study of cytomegalovirus exposure and HLA in healthy donors. The PCR employed 60 Vbeta primers together with 13 Jbeta primers. Here immunoSEQ multiplex PCR was the method, and the copy in TCRdb shows in-frame clones only, minus some. The sample carries about 130,000 clones, 66% recorded once. The sequenced sample was PBMCs. The source of these receptors is a human donor in good health.

The chain combines TRBV9 with TRBJ1-6; D perhaps matches TRBD1 (5 bases). Trimming took off 0 bases at V and 10 bases at J, with 14 bases between the two ends. The CDR3 length is 15 residues. Germline lookup yields CDR1 SGDLS and CDR2 YYNGEE. CDR3 region: CASSVDGRGRSPLHF. The CDR3 DNA is TGTGCCAGCAGCGTAGATGGAAGGGGTCGATCACCCCTCCACTTT.

The rearrangement joins TRBV7-9 to TRBJ2-3; D is perhaps TRBD2 (5 bases). The V gene's germline CDR1 is SEHNR and CDR2 FQNEAQ (reference sequence). This CDR3 spans 13 amino acids. V lost 0 bases and J lost 9, with 10 bases in between. The CDR3, as DNA: TGTGCCAGCAGCTTAGCTGAGGGTGCGACGCAGTATTTT. Translating it yields CASSLAEGATQYF.

This clone is a singleton in its sample. CDR3 DNA: TGTGCCAGCAGCTTAGACAGGGGGACCCAGCATTTT. This sequence encodes CASSLDRGTQHF. The V and J genes are TRBV7-2 and TRBJ1-5; 8 bases are shared with TRBD1. The germline gives CDR1 SGHTA, CDR2 FQGNSA. The CDR3 totals 12 residues. Losses at the gene ends were 1 base for V and 11 bases for J; bases not matched to a gene: 1.

This rearrangement joins TRBV7-9 to TRBJ2-3; TRBD2 aligns across 10 bases. Trimming removed 2 bases from V and 8 bases from J; junction bases left unmatched: 7. Germline-derived CDR1 and CDR2 are SEHNR and FQNEAQ (reference sequence). The CDR3 is 15 amino acids. CDR3 sequence: CASSLWLAGEGTQYF. CDR3 DNA sequence: TGTGCCAGCAGCTTATGGCTAGCGGGAGAAGGTACGCAGTATTTT.

This clone turned up a few times. The V and J genes are TRBV6-4 and TRBJ2-1; the match to TRBD2 covers 9 bases. The germline V gene has CDR1 MRHNA and CDR2 SNTAGT. The J segment lost 6 bases and the V segment lost 4 bases, leaving 10 bases of the junction unmatched. The CDR3 is 16 amino acids. The CDR3 loop reads CASSAHSGRGGNEQFF. The CDR3 nucleotides are TGTGCCAGCAGTGCCCATAGCGGGAGAGGGGGCAATGAGCAGTTCTTC.

V is TRBV19 and J is TRBJ1-5; 7 nucleotides match TRBD1. This CDR3 region has 14 residues. Germline V gives CDR1 LNHDA, CDR2 SQIVND (reference sequence). J was trimmed by 6 bases and V by 1 base; bases with no gene match: 3. CDR3 DNA sequence: TGTGCCAGTAGTATAGTAGGGGGCGGTCAGCCCCAGCATTTT. Translation: CASSIVGGGQPQHF.

This chain joins TRBV28 and TRBJ1-4; 8 nucleotides agree with TRBD1. CDR1 and CDR2 (germline): MDHEN, SYDVKM. V gave up 4 bases and J gave up 7 bases; unmatched junction bases: 11. The CDR3 covers 16 residues. CDR3 sequence reads: CASSSDRVSGGEKLFF. The CDR3 DNA follows: TGTGCCAGCAGTTCGGACAGGGTGTCGGGAGGTGAAAAACTGTTTTTT.

The chain couples TRBV5-1 to TRBJ1-2; D uncertain. This CDR3 region has 17 residues. The germline CDR1 and CDR2 sequences are SGHRS and YFSETQ. Trimming shortened V by 1 base and J by 0 bases, and 16 bases separated the two germline ends. The CDR3 DNA follows: TGCGCCAGCAGCTTGTCTTCGAGAGGGCCCGCTAACTATGGCTACACCTTC. Translating gives CASSLSSRGPANYGYTF. Filled out from reference TRBV5-1 and TRBJ1-2, the complete variable domain reads KAGVTQTPRYLIKTRGQQVTLSCSPISGHRSVSWYQQTPGQGLQFLFEYFSETQRNKGNFPGRFSGRQFSNSRSEMNVSTLELGDSALYLCASSLSSRGPANYGYTFGSGTRLTVV.

V usage is TRBV11-3 and J usage is TRBJ2-7; weak D call: TRBD1 (5 bases). The V end lost 2 bases, the J end lost 2 bases, and 16 bases lay between the germline ends. Germline assignment: CDR1 SGHNT and CDR2 YENEEA. This CDR3 comprises 16 residues. CDR3 sequence: CASSLIVVGQTYEQYF. CDR3 nucleotides: TGTGCCAGCAGCTTAATAGTCGTGGGGCAGACCTACGAGCAGTACTTC.

This clone was seen a single time. The chain combines TRBV5-1 with TRBJ2-3; a weak D match, TRBD1 (6 bases). This CDR3 is built from 15 residues. The V and J ends lost 4 bases and 0 bases respectively, with 12 bases between them. Germline V gene data show CDR1 as SGHRS and CDR2 as YFSETQ. The CDR3 spells CASSTGQRSTDTQYF. In DNA form, the CDR3 reads TGCGCCAGCAGCACAGGACAGAGAAGCACAGATACGCAGTATTTT.

The CDR3 DNA reads TGTGCCAGCACCACACTCCGGACAGGCCTCAGGGGCTACACCTTC. Translation gives CASTTLRTGLRGYTF. This sequence joins TRBV6-1 and TRBJ1-2; TRBD1 aligns across 7 bases. CDR1 is MNHNS, CDR2 SASEGT, per germline. This CDR3 is 15 amino acids long. V was pared by 7 bases and J by 8 bases, with 16 bases of the junction left unmatched.

This clone was recorded once. The chain combines TRBV13 with TRBJ2-7, with TRBD1 matching 9 bases. V trimming: 5 bases; J trimming: 3 bases; junction bases outside the gene matches: 2. Germline V gene lookup returns CDR1 PRHDT and CDR2 FYEKMQ (reference sequence). This CDR3 contains 13 residues. DNA for the CDR3: TGTGCCAGCAGCCCGGGACAGGGCTACGAGCAGTACTTC. It translates to CASSPGQGYEQYF.

This sequence joins TRBV29-1 and TRBJ1-2; a possible D gene is TRBD1 (6 bases). Trimming cost V 7 bases and J 6 bases, with 18 bases left between them. CDR3 length: 13 amino acids. Germline CDR1 reads SQVTM; CDR2 reads ANQGSEA. The CDR3 sequence is CSAYRVPHDGYTF. The CDR3 region has the DNA TGCAGCGCCTACAGGGTACCTCATGATGGCTACACCTTC.

V is TRBV13 and J is TRBJ2-6; D unclear. The CDR3 length is 15 residues. The germline CDR1 and CDR2 sequences are PRHDT and FYEKMQ (reference sequence). V lost 3 bases, J lost 1 base, and 7 bases lay in between. The CDR3 loop is CASSFPRSGANVLTF. CDR3 nucleotides: TGTGCCAGCAGCTTCCCCAGATCTGGGGCCAACGTCCTGACTTTC.

This sequence joins TRBV5-5 and TRBJ1-1; possibly TRBD1 for D (6 bases). Deletions cut 5 bases from V and 4 bases from J, with 18 bases between. Germline V gives CDR1 SGHKS, CDR2 YYEKEE (reference sequence). CDR3 length: 15 amino acids. The CDR3 region has the DNA TGTGCCAGCAGTAACAGGGCAGGGGCCATCACTGAAGCTTTCTTT. It codes for CASSNRAGAITEAFF.

This clone was detected a few times. The chain carries TRBV25-1 and TRBJ2-2, with TRBD2 identical over 7 bases. Per germline, CDR1 MGHDK and CDR2 SYGVNS. This CDR3 is 13 amino acids long. V lost 7 bases, J lost 5 bases, and 4 bases stayed unmatched. The CDR3 loop is CASNQAGTGELFF. Written as DNA, the CDR3 is TGTGCCAGCAACCAAGCGGGGACCGGGGAGCTGTTTTTT. The full variable domain, completed using reference TRBV25-1 and TRBJ2-2, is EADIYQTPRYLVIGTGKKITLECSQTMGHDKMYWYQQDPGMELHLIHYSYGVNSTEKGDLSSESTVSRIRTEHFPLTLESARPSHTSQYLCASNQAGTGELFFGEGSRLTVL.

The chain links TRBV5-1 to TRBJ1-2; D unclear. Germline V gene lookup returns CDR1 SGHRS and CDR2 YFSETQ. Trimming left V 3 bases short and J 0 bases short, with 9 bases between. CDR3 length equals 14 residues. CDR3 region: CASSSTGANYGYTF. The CDR3 DNA reads as TGCGCCAGCAGCTCCACGGGAGCTAACTATGGCTACACCTTC. Together with reference TRBV5-1 and TRBJ1-2, the CDR3 gives the full variable domain: KAGVTQTPRYLIKTRGQQVTLSCSPISGHRSVSWYQQTPGQGLQFLFEYFSETQRNKGNFPGRFSGRQFSNSRSEMNVSTLELGDSALYLCASSSTGANYGYTFGSGTRLTVV.

A single count supports this clone. The chain carries TRBV5-1 and TRBJ2-1; D remains ambiguous. Trimming pared 4 bases from V and 0 bases from J, leaving 5 bases between. Germline V gene lookup returns CDR1 SGHRS and CDR2 YFSETQ. This CDR3 spans 13 amino acids. This CDR3 is CASSPSSYNEQFF. The CDR3 nucleotides are TGCGCCAGCAGCCCTAGCTCCTACAATGAGCAGTTCTTC. The full variable domain, completed using reference TRBV5-1 and TRBJ2-1, is KAGVTQTPRYLIKTRGQQVTLSCSPISGHRSVSWYQQTPGQGLQFLFEYFSETQRNKGNFPGRFSGRQFSNSRSEMNVSTLELGDSALYLCASSPSSYNEQFFGPGTRLTVL.

This sequence joins TRBV10-3 and TRBJ2-1; TRBD2 agrees at 7 bases. Trimming took 4 bases from V and 9 from J; bases not matched to a gene: 6. Per the germline V gene, CDR1 is ENHRY and CDR2 is SYGVKD. CDR3 length equals 13 residues. In nucleotides, the CDR3 is TGTGCCATCAGTGTCTGGCGGGAGAGTGAGCAGTTCTTC. Translating gives CAISVWRESEQFF.

The chain recombines TRBV5-1 with TRBJ1-4; D is ambiguous. Per the germline V gene, CDR1 is SGHRS and CDR2 is YFSETQ. V shed 1 base and J shed 0 bases, with 7 bases lying between them. The length of the CDR3 is 15 residues. The CDR3 region is CASSLYSPTNEKLFF. In DNA, the CDR3 is TGCGCCAGCAGCTTGTACAGCCCAACTAATGAAAAACTGTTTTTT.

The rearrangement joins TRBV27 to TRBJ2-3, with D maybe TRBD2 (6 bases). CDR1 and CDR2 (germline): MNHEY, SMNVEV (reference sequence). Trimming left V 5 bases short and J 2 bases short, with 17 bases between. The CDR3 consists of 16 residues. CDR3 coding DNA: TGTGCCAGCAGTCCCCACCTATCGGGGGTCACAGATACGCAGTATTTT. This encodes CASSPHLSGVTDTQYF.

The gene calls are TRBV2 and TRBJ1-5; D might be TRBD1 (5 bases). The CDR3 extends over 12 amino acids. Deletions cut 7 bases from V and 7 bases from J, with 11 bases between. Germline CDR1 is SNHLY and CDR2 is FYNNEI. The CDR3 spells CASTKGNQPQHF. In DNA form, the CDR3 reads TGTGCCAGCACCAAGGGGAACCAGCCCCAGCATTTT. The variable domain in full, completed from reference TRBV2 and TRBJ1-5, reads EPEVTQTPSHQVTQMGQEVILRCVPISNHLYFYWYRQILGQKVEFLVSFYNNEISEKSEIFDDQFSVERPDGSNFTLKIRSTKLEDSAMYFCASTKGNQPQHFGDGTRLSIL.